Each of the 28 T cell receptor beta chains below was sequenced from the same sample in a study of T cells in Graves' hyperthyroidism and ophthalmopathy. From RNA transcripts, TCR beta CDR3 regions were amplified. TCR CDR3 underwent first-round RT-PCR with the HTBI primer set. TCRdb re-analysed the multiplex PCR reads in MiXCR, keeping a single row per CDR3 protein. Of about 360,000 distinct CDR3 sequences listed, about 13% are singletons. Input material: blood. The source of these receptors is a man under 40 with Graves' hyperthyroidism that later progressed to Graves' ophthalmopathy.

Only a few counts were recorded for this clonotype. At one of its ends the junction is not consistent with the germline gene, which may arise from a read error. The chain is built from TRBV12-3 or TRBV12-4 and TRBJ2-3; a possible D gene is TRBD1 (5 bases). The CDR3 is 19 amino acids. The chain's CDR3 is CASSFTSGHPPVQTDPQYF. In nucleotides, the CDR3 is TGTGCCAGCAGTTTTACCTCAGGACACCCCCCTGTCCAGACAGATCCGCAGTATTTT.

This clonotype was counted ten times or more. The chain carries TRBV12-3 or TRBV12-4 and TRBJ2-5; 7 bases align to TRBD2. CDR3 size: 13 residues. V dropped 3 bases and J dropped 5; count of bases not matched to a gene: 3. The CDR3 coding sequence is TGTGCCAGCAGTTTTGGGGGGGACGAGACCCAGTACTTC. It encodes CASSFGGDETQYF.

V gene TRBV28 combines with J gene TRBJ2-5; 13 bases line up with TRBD2. The CDR3 has 15 amino acids. Trimming took 6 bases from V and 7 from J; bases not matched to a gene: 8. The V gene's germline CDR1 is MDHEN and CDR2 SYDVKM. For the CDR3, the DNA is TGTGCCAGCAGCACACTAGCGGGGGGGCCCGGGACCCAGTACTTC. Its translation is CASSTLAGGPGTQYF.

This clonotype was recorded at least ten times. The chain links TRBV11-2 to TRBJ1-2; D is undetermined. Looked up from germline, CDR1 is SGHAT and CDR2 is FQNNGV. The ends were cut back, 0 bases at V and 5 bases at J, with 16 bases in the middle. CDR3 length equals 16 residues. In DNA form, the CDR3 reads TGTGCCAGCAGCTTAGATCCCGGGCCCCTACCTTATGGCTACACCTTC. This sequence encodes CASSLDPGPLPYGYTF.

In its sample, this clonotype was seen a few times. The chain recombines TRBV9 with TRBJ2-3; TRBD1 matches 8 bases. Looked up from germline, CDR1 is SGDLS and CDR2 is YYNGEE. The V segment lost 4 bases and the J segment 6 bases; nucleotides outside the gene matches: 7. The CDR3 contains 14 residues. This chain's CDR3 is CASSLQGASDTQYF. The CDR3 DNA sequence: TGTGCCAGCAGCCTGCAGGGGGCCTCCGATACGCAGTATTTT.

The V and J genes are TRBV14 and TRBJ2-7; 10 bases fit TRBD1. Germline CDR1 reads SGHDN; CDR2 reads FVKESK. Trimming at V came to 8 bases and at J to 5 bases, leaving 3 bases not matched to a gene. This CDR3 spans 12 amino acids. CDR3 region: CASGGQGNEQYF. The CDR3 bases are TGTGCCAGCGGGGGACAGGGGAACGAGCAGTACTTC.

This clonotype was seen many times. The rearrangement joins TRBV5-1 to TRBJ2-2; D gene unclear. The CDR3 totals 15 residues. The germline gives CDR1 SGHRS, CDR2 YFSETQ. V lost 4 bases and J 2 bases, leaving 12 bases between the germline ends. CDR3 sequence reads: CASSQDPDNTGELFF. DNA of the CDR3: TGCGCCAGCAGCCAGGACCCGGACAACACCGGGGAGCTGTTTTTT.

This clonotype appeared a few times. V usage is TRBV12-3 or TRBV12-4 and J usage is TRBJ1-3; D is unresolved. There are 16 residues in the CDR3. V was trimmed by 3 bases and J by 3 bases, leaving 15 bases between them. The CDR3: CASSFPFGSRGNTIYF. In DNA form, the CDR3 reads TGTGCCAGCAGTTTCCCCTTTGGCAGCCGTGGAAACACCATATATTTT.

This clonotype appeared many times. The chain couples TRBV20-1 to TRBJ2-1; 12 bases line up with TRBD2. V shed 2 bases and J 7 bases; nucleotides not matched to a gene: 6. The CDR3 loop spans 15 amino acids. CDR1 DFQATT and CDR2 SNEGSKA come from the germline V gene (reference sequence). DNA of the CDR3: TGCAGTGCTAGAAGACTAGCGGGGGCAGGTAATGAGCAGTTCTTC. This sequence encodes CSARRLAGAGNEQFF.

This clonotype has a handful of counts. The rearrangement joins TRBV15 to TRBJ1-4, with a tentative D call TRBD1 (5 bases). The CDR3 extends over 14 amino acids. Germline CDR1 is LNHNV and CDR2 is YYDKDF (reference sequence). Between the trimmed V and J ends, which lost 3 bases and 5 bases, there was a span of 10 bases. The CDR3 region has the DNA TGTGCCACCAGCAGCGAGGGGCAGAATGAAAAACTGTTTTTT. Protein sequence: CATSSEGQNEKLFF.

In this sample, this clonotype turned up many times. The rearrangement joins TRBV28 to TRBJ1-5; the match to TRBD1 covers 7 bases. With 5 bases clipped from V and 9 bases from J, the junction kept 13 bases outside the gene matches. The germline CDR1 and CDR2 sequences are MDHEN and SYDVKM. This CDR3 has 15 residues. The CDR3 DNA is TGTGCCAGCAGTCTAGGGGGCGCGGGAGTCGGGCCCCAGCATTTT. Protein: CASSLGGAGVGPQHF.

In the case of this clonotype: This may stem from a read error, because a much larger clone lies one nucleotide away. The chain has TRBV6-2 or TRBV6-3 and TRBJ1-4; 8 nucleotides align to TRBD1. The ends lost 1 base at V and 8 bases at J; junction bases unmatched: 6. Germline CDR1 reads MNHEY; CDR2 reads SVGEGT. The CDR3 consists of 15 residues. For the CDR3, the DNA is TGTGCCAGCAGTTACTTGATCAGGGGGCGGGAAAAACTGTTTTTT. Protein: CASSYLIRGREKLFF.

This clonotype has just a few counts. J is TRBJ2-1 and V is TRBV7-9; the D call may be TRBD1 or TRBD2 (5 bases each). Trimming removed 5 bases at V and 6 bases at J, with 20 bases between. Germline CDR1 SEHNR, CDR2 FQNEAQ (reference sequence). The CDR3 totals 16 residues. The CDR3 coding sequence is TGTGCCAGCAGCCAAGGGGACGGACAATGGGGCAATGAGCAGTTCTTC. Translated, it gives CASSQGDGQWGNEQFF.

This clonotype was recorded many times. The CDR3 DNA is TGTGCCAGCAGCTTAGGACTAAACAATGAGCAGTTCTTC. Translated, it gives CASSLGLNNEQFF. The chain has TRBV7-9 and TRBJ2-1; tentative D call: TRBD2 (5 bases). CDR1 is SEHNR, CDR2 FQNEAQ, per germline (reference sequence). V lost 1 base and J lost 5, with 6 bases in between. CDR3 length equals 13 residues.

This clonotype came up many times. The chain combines TRBV10-3 with TRBJ2-3, with D hard to call. The germline V gene encodes CDR1 ENHRY and CDR2 SYGVKD. Trimming took off 0 bases at V and 2 bases at J, with 9 bases between the two ends. The CDR3 has 15 amino acids. CDR3 in amino acids: CAISESAVNTDTQYF. DNA for the CDR3: TGTGCCATCAGTGAGTCGGCAGTTAACACAGATACGCAGTATTTT.

The chain joins TRBV10-1 to TRBJ2-3; no reliable D call. V lost 4 bases and J 0 bases, leaving 8 bases between the germline ends. The CDR3 contains 14 residues. Germline lookup yields CDR1 WNHNN and CDR2 SYGVQD (reference sequence). Here the CDR3 DNA reads TGCGCCAGCAGTGCGACAACGAGCACAGATACGCAGTATTTT. Translated, it gives CASSATTSTDTQYF.

V usage is TRBV9 and J usage is TRBJ1-1; possible D gene TRBD1, 5 bases. Germline V CDR1 and CDR2: SGDLS, YYNGEE. The CDR3 has 16 residues. V lost 0 bases and J 0 bases, leaving 12 bases between the germline ends. The CDR3 DNA sequence: TGTGCCAGCAGCGTAGAGACAGAAGGTATGAACACTGAAGCTTTCTTT. Its translation is CASSVETEGMNTEAFF. The full variable domain, in which reference TRBV9 and TRBJ1-1 provide the parts outside the CDR3, is DSGVTQTPKHLITATGQRVTLRCSPRSGDLSVYWYQQSLDQGLQFLIQYYNGEERAKGNILERFSAQQFPDLHSELNLSSLELGDSALYFCASSVETEGMNTEAFFGQGTRLTVV.

The sample holds a few counts of this clonotype. This rearrangement joins TRBV20-1 to TRBJ1-5, with D hard to call. The CDR3 loop spans 12 amino acids. V was shortened by 3 bases and J by 7 bases, with 10 bases between the two germline ends. Per the germline V gene, CDR1 is DFQATT and CDR2 is SNEGSKA (reference sequence). The CDR3 reads CSASTAGQPQHF. For the CDR3, the DNA is TGCAGTGCTAGCACAGCTGGACAGCCCCAGCATTTT.

This clonotype was detected only a few times. The chain carries TRBV5-4 and TRBJ2-5; D is perhaps TRBD1 (8 bases). Trimming removed 0 bases at V and 4 bases at J, with 13 bases between. CDR1 SGHNT and CDR2 YYREEE come from the germline V gene (reference sequence). The length of the CDR3 is 15 residues. Here the CDR3 DNA reads TGTGCCAGCAGCTTGGCGACAGGGGAGGGAGAGACCCAGTACTTC. It translates to CASSLATGEGETQYF.

The genes are TRBV30 and TRBJ2-4, with 7 bases matching TRBD2. CDR1 and CDR2 from the germline V gene are GTSNPN and SVGIG (reference sequence). The V and J ends lost 0 bases and 1 base, in that order; junction bases with no gene match: 6. The CDR3 length is 16 residues. CDR3 region: CAWSVRFGGAKNIQYF. The CDR3 nucleotides read TGTGCCTGGAGTGTCCGCTTCGGGGGGGCCAAAAACATTCAGTACTTC.

This clonotype was seen repeatedly, ten times or more. The rearrangement uses TRBV28 and TRBJ2-1, with D unresolved. Germline CDR1 reads MDHEN; CDR2 reads SYDVKM. The CDR3 runs 15 residues. Trimming removed 7 bases at V and 4 bases at J, with 17 bases between. The CDR3 reads CASTGFVDEYNEQFF. The CDR3 nucleotides read TGTGCCAGCACAGGCTTCGTCGACGAATACAATGAGCAGTTCTTC.

This clonotype was picked up many times. The CDR3 is CASSRGLGDTQYF. The CDR3 DNA reads TGTGCCAGCAGCCGCGGACTAGGAGATACGCAGTATTTT. The V and J genes are TRBV5-4 and TRBJ2-3; TRBD2 agrees at 7 bases. Per the germline V gene, CDR1 is SGHNT and CDR2 is YYREEE (reference sequence). Losses at the gene ends were 4 bases for V and 5 bases for J; bases not matched to a gene: 4. This CDR3 has 13 amino acids.

This clonotype was recorded many times. Here the CDR3 reads CSVVGLASYEQYF. The DNA for the CDR3 is TGCAGCGTTGTTGGACTAGCAAGCTACGAGCAGTACTTC. The J gene is TRBJ2-7, the V gene TRBV29-1; 8 bases fit TRBD2. Germline V gene sequence: CDR1 SQVTM, CDR2 ANQGSEA. This CDR3 is built from 13 residues. V trimming: 4 bases; J trimming: 3 bases; junction bases outside the gene matches: 5.

This clonotype was detected many times. This sequence joins TRBV20-1 and TRBJ2-1, with D possibly matching TRBD2 (6 bases). V was shortened by 2 bases and J by 7 bases, with 21 bases between the two germline ends. The CDR3 totals 16 residues. Germline assignment: CDR1 DFQATT and CDR2 SNEGSKA (reference sequence). The CDR3 bases are TGCAGTGCTAGAATCCTGGGACTTTCGGGGACGAATGAGCAGTTCTTC. Encoded protein: CSARILGLSGTNEQFF.

With regard to this clonotype: A much larger clone is a single base away; this may be a read error. The chain recombines TRBV7-9 with TRBJ1-1; a weak D match, TRBD1 (6 bases). Germline V lookup: CDR1 SEHNR, CDR2 FQNEAQ (reference sequence). The V gene lost 0 bases and the J gene lost 11 bases, with 16 bases spanning the gap. This CDR3 comprises 14 residues. CDR3 sequence reads: CASSLAWGGLEAFF. The CDR3 nucleotides are TGTGCCAGCAGCTTAGCGTGGGGGGGCCTCGAGGCTTTCTTT.

In this sample, this clonotype turned up many times. This chain uses TRBV20-1 with TRBJ2-7; D call uncertain. The CDR3 sequence is 12 residues long. The germline V and J ends were trimmed by 0 bases and 5 bases, with 8 bases remaining between them. Per germline, CDR1 DFQATT and CDR2 SNEGSKA (reference sequence). CDR3 in DNA: TGCAGTGCTAGAGATAGTGGACACGAGCAGTACTTC. Translating gives CSARDSGHEQYF.

This clonotype was seen ten or more times. The V and J genes are TRBV20-1 and TRBJ2-7, with TRBD1 identical over 8 bases. J was trimmed by 7 bases and V by 6 bases; bases with no gene match: 14. The CDR3 covers 14 residues. The germline CDR1 and CDR2 sequences are DFQATT and SNEGSKA (reference sequence). The CDR3 spells CSAARRQGLGEQYF. CDR3 DNA: TGCAGTGCGGCCCGGCGACAGGGGCTGGGGGAGCAGTACTTC.

V gene TRBV20-1 combines with J gene TRBJ2-3; D is undetermined. The germline V gene encodes CDR1 DFQATT and CDR2 SNEGSKA (reference sequence). The CDR3 is 14 amino acids. V was pared by 3 bases and J by 1 base, with 11 bases between. CDR3 nucleotides: TGCAGTGCTAGCTCGAGCACACGCACAGATACGCAGTATTTT. Amino acids: CSASSSTRTDTQYF.